The next 7 T cell receptor beta chains were all read from a single sample in a study of blood T cell repertoires in COVID-19. Assay used: immunoSEQ multiplex PCR; TCRdb lists only in-frame clones, some missing. The table lists about 400,000 clones, around nine tenths of them singletons, with approximately 1% in the top ten. Sequenced sample: PBMCs or T cells enriched from blood (not recorded which). All receptors come from a young woman with acute COVID-19.

The V call is TRBV27, the J call TRBJ2-1; 7 nucleotides align to TRBD1. V was pared by 3 bases and J by 8 bases, with 4 bases of the junction left unmatched. Germline V gene lookup returns CDR1 MNHEY and CDR2 SMNVEV (reference sequence). The CDR3 has 13 residues. DNA of the CDR3: TGTGCCAGCAGTTTTTGGGACAGCGATGAGCAGTTCTTC. Translated: CASSFWDSDEQFF.

This clone was seen a few times. The rearrangement links TRBV6-2 or TRBV6-3 to TRBJ1-1; 10 bases line up with TRBD1. V lost 5 bases, J lost 0 bases, and 9 bases stayed unmatched. Germline V gene sequence: CDR1 MNHEY, CDR2 SVGEGT. The CDR3 is 17 residues long. As DNA, the CDR3 is TGTGCCAGCAGTAACTACCGGGACAGGGGAATGAACACTGAAGCTTTCTTT. As protein: CASSNYRDRGMNTEAFF.

The gene calls are TRBV18 and TRBJ1-3; weak D call: TRBD1 (5 bases). The germline CDR1 and CDR2 sequences are KGHSH and LQKENI. V dropped 3 bases and J dropped 2 bases, with 11 bases sitting between them. The CDR3 covers 15 residues. The CDR3 DNA is TGTGCCAGCTCACCCCCCGGGGGGGCTGGAAACACCATATATTTT. Translated, it gives CASSPPGGAGNTIYF.

The chain carries TRBV5-1 and TRBJ2-3, with D perhaps TRBD1 (6 bases). Trimming removed 3 bases at V and 5 bases at J, with 22 bases between. The germline gives CDR1 SGHRS, CDR2 YFSETQ. CDR3 length equals 17 residues. The CDR3 sequence: CASSYHSFQQGQDTQYF. CDR3 coding DNA: TGCGCCAGCAGCTACCATTCCTTCCAACAGGGACAAGATACGCAGTATTTT.

V gene TRBV30 combines with J gene TRBJ1-1; the D is unclear. CDR1 is GTSNPN and CDR2 is SVGIG in the germline V gene (reference sequence). Trimming shortened V by 0 bases and J by 7 bases, and 12 bases separated the two germline ends. CDR3 length equals 13 residues. The DNA for the CDR3 is TGTGCCTGGAGTGTACGGGAGTGGGGTGAAGCTTTCTTT. Translated, it gives CAWSVREWGEAFF.

The CDR3, as DNA: TGTGCCAGTAGTATTGATCCTGGGACAGGGGACACCGGGGAGCTGTTTTTT. The encoded protein is CASSIDPGTGDTGELFF. The gene calls are TRBV19 and TRBJ2-2; 10 bases are a match to TRBD1. V gave up 3 bases and J gave up 3 bases; unmatched junction bases: 7. The CDR3 runs 17 residues. Germline V CDR1 and CDR2: LNHDA, SQIVND (reference sequence). The whole variable domain, filled in from reference TRBV19 and TRBJ2-2, reads DGGITQSPKYLFRKEGQNVTLSCEQNLNHDAMYWYRQDPGQGLRLIYYSQIVNDFQKGDIAEGYSVSREKKESFPLTVTSAQKNPTAFYLCASSIDPGTGDTGELFFGEGSRLTVL.

This clone was found once. The V call is TRBV9, the J call TRBJ1-2; D is unresolved. The CDR3 has 16 amino acids. CDR1 is SGDLS, CDR2 YYNGEE, per germline. V lost 7 bases to trimming and J lost 1 base, with 20 bases between them. This chain's CDR3 is CASAGQRSSDNYGYTF. The CDR3 bases are TGTGCCAGCGCCGGCCAGCGGAGCAGCGATAACTATGGCTACACCTTC.